Listed below are T cell receptor beta chains from one sample, sequenced in a study of T-cell reconstitution after alpha-beta-depleted transplantation in children. One entry per CDR3 protein results from TCRdb running MiXCR on the PCR reads. The repertoire holds about a million distinct CDR3 sequences, with about 30% as singletons. This specimen was PBMCs, mostly from graft donor cells, taken 360 days after TCRalphabeta/CD19-depleted stem cell transplant. Every receptor here comes from a boy younger than two who had a stem cell transplant for SCID, so the T cells may come from the graft donor. The CDR3 runs from the conserved cysteine through the conserved F or W. A D gene is named only where the DNA matches it firmly. Clone size is stated in some rows and not others, as once, few, many or a class when expanded.

clone_size j_call d_call v_call cdr3_nt cdr3_aa
- TRBJ2-2 TRBD1 TRBV20-1 TGCAGTGCTAGACTAACAGGGGGCACCGGGGAGCTGTTTTTT CSARLTGGTGELFF
- TRBJ1-2 - TRBV10-3 TGTGCCATCAGTGAGTCGGACAGCAACTATGGCTACACCTTC CAISESDSNYGYTF
few TRBJ2-6 TRBD1 TRBV4-2 TGTGCCAGCAGCGACACAGGGGCTGGGGCCAACGTCCTGACTTTC CASSDTGAGANVLTF
- TRBJ1-2 - TRBV12-3/TRBV12-4 TGTGCCAGCAGTCCCTCCGGTTCCGGCAACTATGGCTACACCTTC CASSPSGSGNYGYTF
few TRBJ2-7 - TRBV12-3/TRBV12-4 TGTGCCAGCAGCCAGACTCTAGCGCTGGGCTACGAGCAGTACTTC CASSQTLALGYEQYF
few TRBJ2-4 - TRBV29-1 TGCAGCGTTGAAGGGGAGACGGGGAGGCTAGCCAAAAACATTCAGTACTTC CSVEGETGRLAKNIQYF
- TRBJ2-5 - TRBV12-3/TRBV12-4 TGTGCCAGCAGTTCGCCGGCCCTCCAAGAGACCCAGTACTTC CASSSPALQETQYF
- TRBJ2-1 TRBD1 TRBV6-2/TRBV6-3 TGTGCCAGCAGCCTACCCATCGGGACAGGGTTTTTTAGGGTTTTTTACAATGAGCAGTTCTTC CASSLPIGTGFFRVFYNEQFF
few TRBJ2-3 TRBD1 TRBV29-1 TGCAGCGTTGACCTAGGACAGGGGACAGATACGCAGTATTTT CSVDLGQGTDTQYF
- TRBJ2-2 TRBD2 TRBV11-2 TGTGCCAGCAGCCGGCCTAAGCGGGGGGCAATACCACCATTCACCGGGGAGCTGTTTTTT CASSRPKRGAIPPFTGELFF
- TRBJ1-4 TRBD1 TRBV28 TGTGCCAGCAGTTTAGGGGACAGTCTTAATGAAAAACTGTTTTTT CASSLGDSLNEKLFF
few TRBJ1-6 TRBD1 TRBV28 TGTGCCAGCAGTTCAGGGGGCGCTGGGTCACCCCTCCACTTT CASSSGGAGSPLHF
- TRBJ2-2 - TRBV11-2 TGTGCCAGCAGCTTCCCTGTTACCGGGGAGCTGTTTTTT CASSFPVTGELFF
- TRBJ2-7 - TRBV12-3/TRBV12-4 TGTGCCAGCAGAGACCCTTTTAGGGGCGCCGAGCAGTACTTC CASRDPFRGAEQYF
- TRBJ1-3 - TRBV4-1 TGCGCCAGCAGCCAAGACGCAGCGGGACCTGGAAACACCATATATTTT CASSQDAAGPGNTIYF
many TRBJ1-2 - TRBV11-2 TGTGCCAGCAGCTTAGAGTTGGGGGTCCTCTATGGCTACACCTTC CASSLELGVLYGYTF